This passage covers 22 T cell receptor beta chains from one sample sequenced in a study of CD8 T cells in ankylosing spondylitis. Each CDR3 protein gets one entry after TCRdb re-called the 5' RACE reads with MiXCR. The repertoire consists of some 150,000 distinct CDR3 sequences, with roughly an eighth occurring once and the leading ten covering roughly 4.5%. The sequenced material came from blood, either unsorted or a sorted T cell fraction (not recorded which). Receptors were obtained from a female donor with ankylosing spondylitis or in good health (not recorded which).

Many counts were recorded for this clonotype. This rearrangement joins TRBV11-2 to TRBJ1-4; D uncertain. Germline V gene sequence: CDR1 SGHAT, CDR2 FQNNGV. CDR3 length: 13 residues. Trimming removed 5 bases from V and 8 bases from J, with 12 bases in between. In nucleotides, the CDR3 is TGTGCCAGCAGCCGCTGGAGCCGCGAAAAACTGTTTTTT. Translating it yields CASSRWSREKLFF.

This clonotype has ten or more counts. The chain has TRBV5-5 and TRBJ2-7; tentatively, D is TRBD2 (6 bases). V lost 7 bases and J lost 1, with 15 bases in between. The CDR3 has 14 amino acids. The germline gives CDR1 SGHKS, CDR2 YYEKEE (reference sequence). CDR3 sequence (DNA): TGTGCCAGCGGATGGGTAGCGGCTTCCTACGAGCAGTACTTC. It translates to CASGWVAASYEQYF.

This clonotype has at least ten counts. This sequence joins TRBV5-1 and TRBJ2-7; no clear D gene. This CDR3 is 13 amino acids long. Trimming cost V 0 bases and J 4 bases, with 8 bases left between them. Per the germline V gene, CDR1 is SGHRS and CDR2 is YFSETQ. The CDR3 protein is CASSLVGEYEQYF. The CDR3 DNA reads TGCGCCAGCAGCTTGGTTGGGGAATACGAGCAGTACTTC.

The chain is built from TRBV30 and TRBJ1-1, with D possibly matching TRBD1 (5 bases). This CDR3 comprises 14 residues. Trimming shortened V by 4 bases and J by 0 bases, and 12 bases separated the two germline ends. CDR1 and CDR2 from the germline V gene are GTSNPN and SVGIG (reference sequence). The CDR3 DNA is TGTGCCTGGAAGGGGCGTATTTTGAACACTGAAGCTTTCTTT. It is translated as CAWKGRILNTEAFF.

In this sample, this clonotype turned up many times. The chain couples TRBV20-1 to TRBJ1-1, with 8 bases that match TRBD1. The length of the CDR3 is 16 residues. Trimming at V came to 3 bases and at J to 3 bases, leaving 12 bases not matched to a gene. Germline CDR1 DFQATT, CDR2 SNEGSKA (reference sequence). In DNA, the CDR3 is TGCAGTGCTAGTAAACGCGGACAGGGCCTGGACACTGAAGCTTTCTTT. It specifies CSASKRGQGLDTEAFF.

A word on this clonotype: At one end the junction does not follow the germline gene, possibly because of a read error. CDR3 nucleotide sequence: TGTGCCAGCAGCTTTGTCAGGGCCTGGGTATTATTC. Translating gives CASSFVRAWVLF. This chain uses TRBV11-2 with TRBJ2-1, with a weak D call TRBD1 (5 bases). This CDR3 comprises 12 residues. Germline CDR1 SGHAT, CDR2 FQNNGV.

This clonotype was recorded many times. The chain couples TRBV7-2 to TRBJ1-4; 7 bases line up with TRBD1. Losses at the gene ends were 5 bases for V and 0 bases for J; bases not matched to a gene: 9. The CDR3 is 17 residues long. Germline assignment: CDR1 SGHTA and CDR2 FQGNSA. The CDR3 DNA reads TGTGCCAGCAGCGGAAGGACAGGACTGGCAACTAATGAAAAACTGTTTTTT. Encoded protein: CASSGRTGLATNEKLFF.

This clonotype was seen more than once but under ten times. The rearrangement links TRBV7-9 to TRBJ1-5, with D possibly TRBD1 on 5 matching bases. Germline V gene lookup returns CDR1 SEHNR and CDR2 FQNEAQ (reference sequence). The CDR3 covers 12 residues. The ends were cut back, 8 bases at V and 6 bases at J, with 11 bases in the middle. The CDR3 loop is CASSRDAQPQHF. The CDR3 region has the DNA TGTGCCAGCTCGCGGGACGCTCAGCCCCAGCATTTT. Filled out from reference TRBV7-9 and TRBJ1-5, the complete variable domain reads DTGVSQNPRHKITKRGQNVTFRCDPISEHNRLYWYRQTLGQGPEFLTYFQNEAQLEKSRLLSDRFSAERPKGSFSTLEIQRTEQGDSAMYLCASSRDAQPQHFGDGTRLSIL.

The CDR3 here is CSTLLAGDPGEQFF. CDR3 in DNA: TGCAGCACCCTCCTAGCGGGAGACCCGGGTGAGCAGTTCTTC. The chain carries TRBV29-1 and TRBJ2-1; 10 nucleotides align to TRBD2. V shed 8 bases, J shed 9 bases, and the junction held 13 bases outside the gene matches. CDR1 is SQVTM, CDR2 ANQGSEA, per germline. The CDR3 contains 14 residues.

This clonotype was observed at least ten times. V usage is TRBV12-3 or TRBV12-4 and J usage is TRBJ1-5; D ambiguous. The V end lost 7 bases, the J end lost 0 bases, and 16 bases lay between the germline ends. This CDR3 is 16 amino acids long. As DNA, the CDR3 is TGTGCCAGCACGCGGGGTACCAAATATAGCAATCAGCCCCAGCATTTT. Translated, it gives CASTRGTKYSNQPQHF.

This clonotype was seen repeatedly, ten times or more. This chain uses TRBV4-1 with TRBJ1-1, with D possibly being TRBD1 (5 bases). Trimming took off 3 bases at V and 3 bases at J, with 8 bases between the two ends. This CDR3 has 13 residues. CDR1 is MGHRA, CDR2 YSYEKL, per germline. The CDR3: CASSHEGHTEAFF. CDR3 in DNA: TGCGCCAGCAGCCATGAGGGGCACACTGAAGCTTTCTTT.

This clonotype was seen repeatedly, ten times or more. The CDR3 coding sequence is TGTGCCAGCAGCTTGGGAGGAGGGTCCTACACCTTC. Amino acid sequence: CASSLGGGSYTF. The V call is TRBV5-6, the J call TRBJ1-2; D not resolved. The V end was cut by 0 bases, the J end by 10 bases, with 10 bases between. Germline V gene sequence: CDR1 SGHDT, CDR2 YYEEEE. The CDR3 is 12 amino acids.

This clonotype was found many times. V is TRBV29-1 and J is TRBJ2-1, with D maybe TRBD1 (5 bases). CDR3 length equals 13 residues. The V gene's germline CDR1 is SQVTM and CDR2 ANQGSEA. The V gene lost 4 bases and the J gene lost 8 bases, with 15 bases spanning the gap. This CDR3 is CSVVGQGGDEQFF. CDR3 nucleotide sequence: TGCAGCGTTGTGGGGCAGGGCGGCGATGAGCAGTTCTTC.

This clonotype came up many times. The DNA of the CDR3 is TGTGCCAGCAGCTTCGTAGGTTCCGATGAGCAGTTCTTC. Its translation is CASSFVGSDEQFF. J is TRBJ2-1 and V is TRBV5-5; D unclear. This CDR3 has 13 amino acids. The germline CDR1 and CDR2 sequences are SGHKS and YYEKEE (reference sequence). Between the trimmed V and J ends, which lost 2 bases and 8 bases, there was a span of 11 bases.

This clonotype was counted many times. The chain has TRBV5-6 and TRBJ2-3, with D tentatively TRBD1 (6 bases). Trimming left V 0 bases short and J 0 bases short, with 11 bases between. CDR1 is SGHDT and CDR2 is YYEEEE in the germline V gene. The CDR3 totals 16 residues. The CDR3 nucleotides are TGTGCCAGCAGCTTGGTCGGACAGCCTAGCACAGATACGCAGTATTTT. This gives the protein CASSLVGQPSTDTQYF.

This clonotype was seen a few times. CDR3 nucleotides: TGCAGAGCAAGTGCTACTAGCGGGAGTACAGATACGCAGTATTTT. Residues: CRASATSGSTDTQYF. The rearrangement uses TRBV20-1 and TRBJ2-3; 11 positions match TRBD2. CDR1 is DFQATT and CDR2 is SNEGSKA in the germline V gene (reference sequence). This CDR3 has 15 amino acids.

This clonotype occurred many times. This chain joins TRBV18 and TRBJ2-2; no clear D gene. Germline-derived CDR1 and CDR2 are KGHSH and LQKENI. Trimming shortened V by 3 bases and J by 4 bases, and 12 bases separated the two germline ends. The CDR3 is 15 residues long. The DNA for the CDR3 is TGTGCCAGCTCACCGAGCGACACCGGCACCGGGGAGCTGTTTTTT. It is translated as CASSPSDTGTGELFF.

In its sample, this clonotype was seen a few times. This chain joins TRBV7-2 and TRBJ2-3, with a weak D call TRBD2 (5 bases). V lost 5 bases to trimming and J lost 2 bases, with 20 bases between them. Germline values: CDR1 SGHTA, CDR2 FQGNSA. This CDR3 is built from 17 residues. CDR3 sequence (DNA): TGTGCCAGCAGCCGTGGAGGCCACTTCCAATACACAGATACGCAGTATTTT. This sequence encodes CASSRGGHFQYTDTQYF.

Ten or more counts support this clonotype. The chain carries TRBV19 and TRBJ2-1; D is possibly TRBD1 (6 bases). V lost 5 bases and J 9 bases, leaving 14 bases between the germline ends. The CDR3 spans 13 residues. Germline V gene lookup returns CDR1 LNHDA and CDR2 SQIVND (reference sequence). The CDR3 sequence is CASSVQGRAEQFF. In nucleotides, the CDR3 is TGTGCCAGTAGTGTACAGGGTAGGGCTGAGCAGTTCTTC.

Ten or more counts support this clonotype. J is TRBJ1-1 and V is TRBV7-9; D gene ambiguous. Trimming pared 8 bases from V and 0 bases from J, leaving 10 bases between. Germline CDR1 reads SEHNR; CDR2 reads FQNEAQ (reference sequence). The CDR3 covers 13 residues. CDR3 nucleotides: TGTGCCAGCGATGAGAACATGAACACTGAAGCTTTCTTT. Translation: CASDENMNTEAFF. Looking up the rest from reference TRBV7-9 and TRBJ1-1 gives the full variable domain: DTGVSQNPRHKITKRGQNVTFRCDPISEHNRLYWYRQTLGQGPEFLTYFQNEAQLEKSRLLSDRFSAERPKGSFSTLEIQRTEQGDSAMYLCASDENMNTEAFFGQGTRLTVV.

Ten or more counts support this clonotype. The chain employs TRBV7-9 and TRBJ1-5; no reliable D call. Germline values: CDR1 SEHNR, CDR2 FQNEAQ (reference sequence). Trimming left V 1 base short and J 6 bases short, with 7 bases between. This CDR3 is 13 amino acids long. The CDR3 loop is CASSLDWSQPQHF. For the CDR3, the DNA is TGTGCCAGCAGCTTAGATTGGAGTCAGCCCCAGCATTTT.

This clonotype was found many times. The chain links TRBV19 to TRBJ2-3; 9 nucleotides line up with TRBD1. V shed 11 bases, J shed 3 bases, and the junction held 12 bases outside the gene matches. The CDR3 totals 15 residues. Germline-derived CDR1 and CDR2 are LNHDA and SQIVND (reference sequence). The CDR3 nucleotides are TGTGCCTCAGCAATAAGGGGACAGGGAACAGATACGCAGTATTTT. Its protein is CASAIRGQGTDTQYF.